A selection of T cell receptor beta chains follows, all from one sample in a study of molecular identifiers for immune sequencing clone quantification. TCRdb itself ran the PCR reads through MiXCR, one entry per CDR3 protein. The table has approximately 500,000 distinct CDR3 sequences, about 20% seen once. Sequencing input: naive CD8+ T cells from blood, with Jurkat cell RNA spiked in. These receptors were taken from a human donor in good health. Some libraries in this study had Jurkat cell RNA spiked in. Both conserved end residues are part of each CDR3. The D gene is left open where the match is weak. Only part of the rows carry a size: once, few, many, or a class if the clone is expanded.

D gene,clone size,V gene,J gene,CDR3 protein,CDR3 DNA
.,.,TRBV12-3/TRBV12-4,TRBJ2-1,CASSLDNNYAEQFF,TGTGCCAGCAGCTTAGACAATAACTATGCTGAGCAGTTCTTC
.,many,TRBV12-3/TRBV12-4,TRBJ2-5,CASSLRSAAQYF,TGTGCCAGCAGTTTGCGTAGCGCGGCCCAGTACTTC
TRBD2,few,TRBV6-1,TRBJ2-5,CASSEGSSGIETQYF,TGTGCCAGCAGTGAAGGATCTAGCGGGATCGAGACCCAGTACTTC
.,.,TRBV2,TRBJ1-1,CASTGGGMNTEAFF,TGTGCCAGCACGGGAGGAGGGATGAACACTGAAGCTTTCTTT
TRBD1,few,TRBV20-1,TRBJ2-7,CSATTGGFHEQYF,TGCAGTGCAACGACAGGGGGCTTCCACGAGCAGTACTTC
.,many,TRBV29-1,TRBJ1-1,CSADAGSGTEAFF,TGCAGCGCCGACGCAGGGTCGGGCACTGAAGCTTTCTTT
TRBD2,few,TRBV27,TRBJ2-1,CASSLPGLAGANEQFF,TGTGCCAGCAGTTTGCCCGGACTAGCGGGGGCCAATGAGCAGTTCTTC
TRBD2,many,TRBV13,TRBJ2-3,CASSLAAGDDTQYF,TGTGCCAGCAGCTTAGCAGCGGGGGACGATACGCAGTATTTT
TRBD2,few,TRBV7-9,TRBJ2-7,CASSQAGKSYEQYF,TGTGCCAGCAGCCAAGCGGGAAAAAGCTACGAGCAGTACTTC
.,few,TRBV13,TRBJ2-7,CASSSSLLAPRLVGTITYEQYF,TGTGCCAGCAGCTCAAGTTTACTAGCCCCCCGGTTGGTCGGGACAATTACCTACGAGCAGTACTTC
.,.,TRBV4-3,TRBJ1-3,CASSADTNSGNTIYF,TGCGCCAGCAGCGCAGACACAAACTCTGGAAACACCATATATTTT
.,.,TRBV6-5,TRBJ1-1,CASSYTRGGVNTEAFF,TGTGCCAGCAGTTACACGAGAGGGGGTGTGAACACTGAAGCTTTCTTT
.,few,TRBV2,TRBJ1-1,CASMPWAGQMNTEAFF,TGTGCCAGCATGCCTTGGGCAGGACAAATGAACACTGAAGCTTTCTTT
TRBD1,.,TRBV5-1,TRBJ2-7,CASSLEVQGAYEQYF,TGCGCCAGCAGCTTGGAGGTCCAGGGGGCTTACGAGCAGTACTTC
.,many,TRBV5-6,TRBJ1-6,CASSLGWSPRRDSPLHF,TGTGCCAGCAGCTTGGGTTGGAGCCCTCGTAGGGATTCACCCCTCCACTTT
.,many,TRBV29-1,TRBJ2-7,CSAAEGESYEQYF,TGCAGCGCCGCGGAGGGGGAAAGCTACGAGCAGTACTTC
TRBD1,.,TRBV27,TRBJ2-6,CASSLAPGQGARSAGANVLTF,TGTGCCAGCAGTTTAGCACCCGGACAGGGGGCAAGGTCGGCTGGGGCCAACGTCCTGACTTTC
.,.,TRBV30,TRBJ2-5,CAWSTDGGSLETQYF,TGTGCCTGGAGTACAGACGGGGGCAGCTTGGAGACCCAGTACTTC
.,few,TRBV15,TRBJ2-1,CATSRVLAGLYNEQFF,TGTGCCACCAGCCGAGTCCTGGCCGGGCTTTACAATGAGCAGTTCTTC
.,.,TRBV27,TRBJ2-7,CASSSLNRAEDEQYF,TGTGCCAGCAGTTCCCTGAACAGGGCCGAGGACGAGCAGTACTTC
.,.,TRBV30,TRBJ2-5,CAWSQENQETQYF,TGTGCCTGGAGCCAGGAGAACCAAGAGACCCAGTACTTC
.,.,TRBV6-6,TRBJ1-3,CAARADRSSGNTIYF,TGTGCCGCAAGGGCAGACAGGTCCTCTGGAAACACCATATATTTT
TRBD2,.,TRBV30,TRBJ2-3,CAWSVTSVVTDTQYF,TGTGCCTGGAGTGTGACTAGCGTGGTCACAGATACGCAGTATTTT
TRBD2,many,TRBV28,TRBJ2-2,CASSTLAGEAGELFF,TGTGCCAGCAGTACTCTAGCGGGAGAGGCCGGGGAGCTGTTTTTT
.,.,TRBV5-1,TRBJ1-1,CASSLGYGEAAEAFF,TGCGCCAGCAGCTTGGGGTATGGGGAAGCAGCTGAAGCTTTCTTT
TRBD1,many,TRBV12-3/TRBV12-4,TRBJ2-7,CASSDRGSIYEQYF,TGTGCCAGCAGCGACAGGGGGTCCATCTACGAGCAGTACTTC
TRBD1,many,TRBV7-2,TRBJ2-5,CASSFRDRGLETQYF,TGTGCCAGCAGCTTCCGGGACAGGGGGCTGGAGACCCAGTACTTC
.,.,TRBV11-2,TRBJ2-3,CASSSPREIILGTDTQYF,TGTGCCAGCAGCTCGCCCCGGGAAATAATCTTAGGTACAGATACGCAGTATTTT
.,.,TRBV20-1,TRBJ2-3,CSAFSGSTDTQYF,TGCAGTGCTTTTAGCGGATCCACAGATACGCAGTATTTT
.,once,TRBV6-5,TRBJ2-7,CASSYLMRGDGQYF,TGTGCCAGCAGTTACTTAATGAGGGGGGACGGGCAGTACTTC
TRBD1,.,TRBV19,TRBJ1-1,CASQEWGQGNTEAFF,TGTGCCAGTCAAGAGTGGGGACAGGGGAACACTGAAGCTTTCTTT
.,many,TRBV7-9,TRBJ2-7,CASSRLQGPYEQYF,TGTGCCAGCAGCCGCCTTCAGGGGCCCTACGAGCAGTACTTC
.,.,TRBV27,TRBJ1-5,CASSSSRWASYSNQPQHF,TGTGCCAGCAGTTCATCACGGTGGGCTTCTTATAGCAATCAGCCCCAGCATTTT
.,many,TRBV6-5,TRBJ1-1,CASSYGVGTEAFF,TGTGCCAGCAGTTACGGGGTAGGCACTGAAGCTTTCTTT
.,many,TRBV11-2,TRBJ2-3,CASSMSGRTLDTQYF,TGTGCCAGCAGCATGTCGGGAAGGACCCTAGATACGCAGTATTTT